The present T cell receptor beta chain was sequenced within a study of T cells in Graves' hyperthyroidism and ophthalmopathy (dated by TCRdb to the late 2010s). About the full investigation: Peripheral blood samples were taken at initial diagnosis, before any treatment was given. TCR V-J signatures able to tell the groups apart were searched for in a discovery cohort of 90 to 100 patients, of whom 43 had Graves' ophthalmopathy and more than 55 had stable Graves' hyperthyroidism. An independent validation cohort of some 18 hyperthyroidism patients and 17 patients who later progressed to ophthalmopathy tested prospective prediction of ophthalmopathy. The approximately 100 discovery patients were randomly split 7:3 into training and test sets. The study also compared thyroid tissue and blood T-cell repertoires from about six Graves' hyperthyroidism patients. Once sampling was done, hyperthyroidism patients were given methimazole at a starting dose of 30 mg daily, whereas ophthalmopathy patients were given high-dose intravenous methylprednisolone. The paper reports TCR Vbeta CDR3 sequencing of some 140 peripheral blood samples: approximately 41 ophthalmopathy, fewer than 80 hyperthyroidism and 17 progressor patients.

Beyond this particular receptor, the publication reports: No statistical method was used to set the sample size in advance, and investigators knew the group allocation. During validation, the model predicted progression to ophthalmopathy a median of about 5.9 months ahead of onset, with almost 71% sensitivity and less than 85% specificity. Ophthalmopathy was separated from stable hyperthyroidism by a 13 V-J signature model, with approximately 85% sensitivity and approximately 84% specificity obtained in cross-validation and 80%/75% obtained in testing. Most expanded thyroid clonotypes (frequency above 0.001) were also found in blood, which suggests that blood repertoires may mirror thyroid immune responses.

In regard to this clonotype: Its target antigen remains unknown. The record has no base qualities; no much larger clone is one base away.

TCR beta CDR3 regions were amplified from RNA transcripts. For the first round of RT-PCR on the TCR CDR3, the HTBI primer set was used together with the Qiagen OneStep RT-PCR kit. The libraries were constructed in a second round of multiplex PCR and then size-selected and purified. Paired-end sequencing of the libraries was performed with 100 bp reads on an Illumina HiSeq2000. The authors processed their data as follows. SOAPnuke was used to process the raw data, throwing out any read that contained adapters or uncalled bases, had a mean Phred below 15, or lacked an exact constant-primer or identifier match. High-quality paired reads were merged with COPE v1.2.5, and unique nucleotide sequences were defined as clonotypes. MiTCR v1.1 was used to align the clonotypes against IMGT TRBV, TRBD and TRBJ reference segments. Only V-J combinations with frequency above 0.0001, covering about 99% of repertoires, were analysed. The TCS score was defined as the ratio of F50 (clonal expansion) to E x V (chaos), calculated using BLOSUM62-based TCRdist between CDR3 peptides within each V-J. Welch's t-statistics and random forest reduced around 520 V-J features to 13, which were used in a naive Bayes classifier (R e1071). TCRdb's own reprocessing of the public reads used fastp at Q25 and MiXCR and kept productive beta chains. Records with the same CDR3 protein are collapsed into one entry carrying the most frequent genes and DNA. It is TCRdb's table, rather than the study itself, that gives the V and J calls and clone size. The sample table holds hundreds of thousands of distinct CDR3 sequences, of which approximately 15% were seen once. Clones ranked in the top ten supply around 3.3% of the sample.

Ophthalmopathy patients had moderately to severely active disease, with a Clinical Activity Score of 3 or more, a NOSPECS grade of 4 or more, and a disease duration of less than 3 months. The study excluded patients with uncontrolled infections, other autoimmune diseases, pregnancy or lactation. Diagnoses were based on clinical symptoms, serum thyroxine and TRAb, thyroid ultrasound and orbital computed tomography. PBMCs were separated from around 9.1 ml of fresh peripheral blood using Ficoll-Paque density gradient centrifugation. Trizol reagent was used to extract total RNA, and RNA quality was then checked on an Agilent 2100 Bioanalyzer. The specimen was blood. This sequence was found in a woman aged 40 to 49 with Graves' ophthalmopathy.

The bases read TGTGCCAGCAGCGCCGGGACAGGGCGCAATGAGCAGTTCTTC. Translated, this is CASSAGTGRNEQFF. This receptor chain uses TRBV5-5 and TRBJ2-1; 9 of the junction bases match TRBD1. The germline V gene (reference sequence) sets CDR1 to SGHKS and CDR2 to YYEKEE. The cysteine opens and the phenylalanine closes a CDR3 of 14 amino acids. Only the CDR3 DNA is retained, 42 bases long and in frame from the first base. The junction shows trimming of 4 bases on V and 6 bases on J, and the gene matches do not reach 5 bases of it.